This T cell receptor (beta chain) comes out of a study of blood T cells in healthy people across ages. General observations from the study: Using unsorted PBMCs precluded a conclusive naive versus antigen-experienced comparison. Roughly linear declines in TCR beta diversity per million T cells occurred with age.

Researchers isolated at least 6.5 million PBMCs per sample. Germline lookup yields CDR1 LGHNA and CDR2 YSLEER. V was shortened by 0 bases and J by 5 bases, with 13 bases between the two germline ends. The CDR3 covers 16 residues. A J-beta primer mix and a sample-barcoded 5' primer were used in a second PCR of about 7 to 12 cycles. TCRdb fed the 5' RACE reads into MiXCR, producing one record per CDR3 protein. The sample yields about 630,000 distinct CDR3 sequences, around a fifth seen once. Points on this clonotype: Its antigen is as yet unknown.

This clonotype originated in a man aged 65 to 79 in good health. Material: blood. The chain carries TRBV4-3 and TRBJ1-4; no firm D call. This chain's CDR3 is CASSQDPGPRNEKLFF. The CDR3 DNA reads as TGCGCCAGCAGCCAAGATCCAGGACCCAGAAATGAAAAACTGTTTTTT.